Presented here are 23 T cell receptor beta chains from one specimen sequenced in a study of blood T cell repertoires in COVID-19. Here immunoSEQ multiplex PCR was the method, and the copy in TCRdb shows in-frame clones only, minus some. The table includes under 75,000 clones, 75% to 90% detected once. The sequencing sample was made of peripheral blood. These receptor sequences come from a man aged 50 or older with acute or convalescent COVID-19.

The CDR3 DNA follows: TGTGCCAGCCGGGGGGACTCTGGGGCCAACGTCCTGACTTTC. This encodes CASRGDSGANVLTF. The gene calls are TRBV2 and TRBJ2-6, with 7 bases that match TRBD2. The V gene end was trimmed by 8 bases and the J gene end by 0 bases; junction bases not matched to a gene: 1. Germline assignment: CDR1 SNHLY and CDR2 FYNNEI. CDR3 length: 14 amino acids.

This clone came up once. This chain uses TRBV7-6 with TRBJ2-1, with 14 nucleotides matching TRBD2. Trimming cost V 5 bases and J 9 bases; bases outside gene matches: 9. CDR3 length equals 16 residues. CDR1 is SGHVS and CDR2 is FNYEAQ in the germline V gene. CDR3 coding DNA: TGTGCCAGCAGCCCCGGTCCGACTAGCGGGAGGGCTGAGCAGTTCTTC. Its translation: CASSPGPTSGRAEQFF.

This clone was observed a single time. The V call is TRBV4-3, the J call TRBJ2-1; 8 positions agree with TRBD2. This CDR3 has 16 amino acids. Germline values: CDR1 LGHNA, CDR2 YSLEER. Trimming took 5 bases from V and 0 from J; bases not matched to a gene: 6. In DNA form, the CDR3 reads TGCGCCAGCAGCGACAGGCTAGCGGGCTCCTACAATGAGCAGTTCTTC. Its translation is CASSDRLAGSYNEQFF.

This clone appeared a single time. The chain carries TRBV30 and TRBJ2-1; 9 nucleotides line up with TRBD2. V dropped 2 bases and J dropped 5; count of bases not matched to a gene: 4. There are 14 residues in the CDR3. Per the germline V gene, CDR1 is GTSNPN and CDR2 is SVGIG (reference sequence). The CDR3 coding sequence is TGTGCCTGGAGTCCGGGACTAGCCAACAATGAGCAGTTCTTC. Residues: CAWSPGLANNEQFF. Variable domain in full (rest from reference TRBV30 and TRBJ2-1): SQTIHQWPATLVQPVGSPLSLECTVEGTSNPNLYWYRQAAGRGLQLLFYSVGIGQISSEVPQNLSASRPQDRQFILSSKKLLLSDSGFYLCAWSPGLANNEQFFGPGTRLTVL.

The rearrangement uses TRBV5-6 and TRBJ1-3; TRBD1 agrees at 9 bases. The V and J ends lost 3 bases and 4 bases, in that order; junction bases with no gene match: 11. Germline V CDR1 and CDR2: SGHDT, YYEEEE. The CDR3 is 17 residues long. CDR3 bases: TGTGCCAGCAGCTCAACCGGGACAGGGATTTGGGGAAACACCATATATTTT. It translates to CASSSTGTGIWGNTIYF.

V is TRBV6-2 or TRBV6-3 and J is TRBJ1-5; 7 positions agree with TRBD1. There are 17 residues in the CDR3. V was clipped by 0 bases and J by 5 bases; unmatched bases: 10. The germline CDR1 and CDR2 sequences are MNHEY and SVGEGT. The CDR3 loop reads CASSYSNPGGYDQPQHF. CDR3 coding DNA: TGTGCCAGCAGTTACTCGAATCCAGGGGGATATGATCAGCCCCAGCATTTT.

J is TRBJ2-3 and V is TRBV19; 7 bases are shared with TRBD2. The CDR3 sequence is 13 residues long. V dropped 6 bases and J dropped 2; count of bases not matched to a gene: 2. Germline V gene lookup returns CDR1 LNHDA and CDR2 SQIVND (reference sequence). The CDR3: CASSGRYTDTQYF. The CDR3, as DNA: TGTGCCAGTAGCGGGAGGTACACAGATACGCAGTATTTT.

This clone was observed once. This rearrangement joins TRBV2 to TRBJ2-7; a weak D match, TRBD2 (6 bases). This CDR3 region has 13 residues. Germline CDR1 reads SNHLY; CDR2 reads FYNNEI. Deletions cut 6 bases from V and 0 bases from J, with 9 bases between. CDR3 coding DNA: TGTGCCAGCAGGATGGACTACTCCTACGAGCAGTACTTC. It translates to CASRMDYSYEQYF.

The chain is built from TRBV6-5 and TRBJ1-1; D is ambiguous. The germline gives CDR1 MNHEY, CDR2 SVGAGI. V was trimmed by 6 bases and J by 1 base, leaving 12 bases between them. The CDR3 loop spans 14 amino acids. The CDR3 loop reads CASRRRTGNTEAFF. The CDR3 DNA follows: TGTGCCAGCAGAAGGAGGACTGGGAACACTGAAGCTTTCTTT.

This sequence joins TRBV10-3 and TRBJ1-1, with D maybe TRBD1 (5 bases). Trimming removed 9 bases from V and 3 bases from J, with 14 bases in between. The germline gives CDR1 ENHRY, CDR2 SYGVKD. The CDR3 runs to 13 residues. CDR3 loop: CAMGSGLYTEAFF. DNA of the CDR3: TGTGCCATGGGGTCAGGGTTATACACTGAAGCTTTCTTT.

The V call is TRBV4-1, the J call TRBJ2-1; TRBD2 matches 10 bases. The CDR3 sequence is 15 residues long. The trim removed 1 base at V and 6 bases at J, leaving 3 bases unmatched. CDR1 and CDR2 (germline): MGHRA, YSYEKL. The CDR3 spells CASSQVAGGSNEQFF. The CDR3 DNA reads TGCGCCAGCAGCCAAGTAGCGGGAGGTTCCAATGAGCAGTTCTTC.

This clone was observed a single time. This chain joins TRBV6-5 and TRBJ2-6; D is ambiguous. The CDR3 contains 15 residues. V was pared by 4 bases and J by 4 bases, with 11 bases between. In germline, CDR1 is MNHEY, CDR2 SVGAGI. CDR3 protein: CASSSYLWGANVLTF. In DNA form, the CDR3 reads TGTGCCAGCAGTTCCTACCTCTGGGGGGCCAACGTCCTGACTTTC.

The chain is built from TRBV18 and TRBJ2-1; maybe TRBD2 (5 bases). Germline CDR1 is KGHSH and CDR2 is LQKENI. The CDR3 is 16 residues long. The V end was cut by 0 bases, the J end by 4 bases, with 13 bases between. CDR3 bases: TGTGCCAGCTCACCACCTCCGGGGTATAATTACAATGAGCAGTTCTTC. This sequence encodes CASSPPPGYNYNEQFF. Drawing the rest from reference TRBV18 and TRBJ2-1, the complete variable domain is NAGVMQNPRHLVRRRGQEARLRCSPMKGHSHVYWYRQLPEEGLKFMVYLQKENIIDESGMPKERFSAEFPKEGPSILRIQQVVRGDSAAYFCASSPPPGYNYNEQFFGPGTRLTVL.

The CDR3 protein is CASTSSGRNPDTQYF. CDR3 nucleotides: TGTGCCAGCACCTCTAGCGGGAGAAACCCAGATACGCAGTATTTT. The rearrangement joins TRBV9 to TRBJ2-3, with TRBD2 identical over 10 bases. The CDR3 consists of 15 residues. The V segment lost 6 bases and the J segment 4 bases; nucleotides outside the gene matches: 8. In germline, CDR1 is SGDLS, CDR2 YYNGEE.

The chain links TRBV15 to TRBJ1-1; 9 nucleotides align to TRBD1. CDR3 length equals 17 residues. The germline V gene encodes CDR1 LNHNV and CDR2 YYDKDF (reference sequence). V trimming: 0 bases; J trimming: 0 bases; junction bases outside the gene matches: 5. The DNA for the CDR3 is TGTGCCACCAGCAGAGATCGGGACAGGGCTATGAACACTGAAGCTTTCTTT. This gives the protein CATSRDRDRAMNTEAFF.

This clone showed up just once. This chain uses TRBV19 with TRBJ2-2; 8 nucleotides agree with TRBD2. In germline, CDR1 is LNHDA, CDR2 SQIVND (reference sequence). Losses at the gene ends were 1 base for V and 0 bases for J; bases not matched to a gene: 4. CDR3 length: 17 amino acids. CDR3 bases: TGTGCCAGTAGTATAGTAGGTAGCGGGGCGAACACCGGGGAGCTGTTTTTT. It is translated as CASSIVGSGANTGELFF.

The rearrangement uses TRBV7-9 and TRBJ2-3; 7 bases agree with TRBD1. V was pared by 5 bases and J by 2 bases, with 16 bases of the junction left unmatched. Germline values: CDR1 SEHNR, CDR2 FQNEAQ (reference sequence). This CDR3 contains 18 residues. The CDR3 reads CASSPGVGGYHYTDTQYF. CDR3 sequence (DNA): TGTGCCAGCAGCCCAGGGGTAGGGGGCTACCACTACACAGATACGCAGTATTTT. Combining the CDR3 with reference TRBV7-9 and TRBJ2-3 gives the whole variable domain DTGVSQNPRHKITKRGQNVTFRCDPISEHNRLYWYRQTLGQGPEFLTYFQNEAQLEKSRLLSDRFSAERPKGSFSTLEIQRTEQGDSAMYLCASSPGVGGYHYTDTQYFGPGTRLTVL.

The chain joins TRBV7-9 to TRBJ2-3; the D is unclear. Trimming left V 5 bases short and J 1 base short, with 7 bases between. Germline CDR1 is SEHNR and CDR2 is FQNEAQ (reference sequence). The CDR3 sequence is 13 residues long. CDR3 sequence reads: CASSREGTDTQYF. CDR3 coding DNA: TGTGCCAGCAGCCGAGAGGGCACAGATACGCAGTATTTT.

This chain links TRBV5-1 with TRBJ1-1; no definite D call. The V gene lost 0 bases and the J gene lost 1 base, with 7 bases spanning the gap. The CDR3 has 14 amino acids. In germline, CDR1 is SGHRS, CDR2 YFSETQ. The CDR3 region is CASSLGSENTEAFF. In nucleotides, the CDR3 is TGCGCCAGCAGCTTGGGGTCAGAGAACACTGAAGCTTTCTTT.

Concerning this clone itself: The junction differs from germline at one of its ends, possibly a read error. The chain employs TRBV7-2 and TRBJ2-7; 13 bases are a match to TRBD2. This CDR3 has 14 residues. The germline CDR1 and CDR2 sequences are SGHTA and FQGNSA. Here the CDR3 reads CASSDLGLAGAVDF. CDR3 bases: TGTGCCAGCAGCGACCTTGGACTAGCGGGAGCAGTAGACTTC.

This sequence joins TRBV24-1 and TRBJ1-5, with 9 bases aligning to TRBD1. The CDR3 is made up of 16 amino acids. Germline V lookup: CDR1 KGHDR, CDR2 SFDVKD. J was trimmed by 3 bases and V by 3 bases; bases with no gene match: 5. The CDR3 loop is CATSDRRTGVNQPQHF. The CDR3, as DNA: TGTGCCACCAGTGATCGCCGGACAGGGGTCAATCAGCCCCAGCATTTT.

Written as DNA, the CDR3 is TGTGCCACCAGCAGAGGGGAGGGAGGTTATGGCTACACCTTC. Residues: CATSRGEGGYGYTF. The chain joins TRBV15 to TRBJ1-2; D not certain. Trimming removed 1 base at V and 5 bases at J, with 11 bases between. This CDR3 contains 14 residues. Germline CDR1 and CDR2: LNHNV and YYDKDF (reference sequence).

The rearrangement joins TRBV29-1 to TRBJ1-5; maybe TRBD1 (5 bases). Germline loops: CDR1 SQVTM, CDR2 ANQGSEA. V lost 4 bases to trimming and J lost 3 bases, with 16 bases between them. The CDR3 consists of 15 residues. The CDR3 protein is CSVAIGSGANQPQHF. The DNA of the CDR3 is TGCAGCGTTGCAATTGGGAGCGGGGCCAATCAGCCCCAGCATTTT.